These 3 T cell receptor beta chains originate from one sample sequenced in a study of breast tumors, draining lymph nodes, adjacent tissues. The lymph nodes were axillary draining lymph nodes from breast cancer patients. TCRdb re-derived calls from the multiplex PCR reads in MiXCR, one entry per CDR3 protein. The table has approximately 130,000 distinct CDR3 sequences, 20% to 25% seen once. Input material: axillary lymph node tissue. All receptors come from a female donor with breast cancer. Some clones in this sample may be carry-over from other donors' samples.

This clonotype was observed many times. The chain recombines TRBV5-1 with TRBJ2-5, with D maybe TRBD2 (5 bases). The V end was cut by 4 bases, the J end by 7 bases, with 14 bases between. The V gene's germline CDR1 is SGHRS and CDR2 YFSETQ. The CDR3 runs 13 residues. CDR3 sequence reads: CASSTETRGTQYF. CDR3 DNA: TGCGCCAGCAGCACCGAGACCCGGGGGACCCAGTACTTC.

Regarding this clonotype: Since a much larger clone is just one base distant, this may be a read error. The rearrangement uses TRBV6-6 and TRBJ2-1; TRBD1 agrees at 8 bases. This CDR3 contains 16 residues. Germline values: CDR1 MNHNY, CDR2 SVGAGI (reference sequence). Trimming at V came to 2 bases and at J to 9 bases, leaving 12 bases not matched to a gene. The CDR3 DNA follows: TGTGCCAGCAGTTACCCCAGGGGGCGCGAGGGAGGTGAGCAGTTCTTC. Translation: CASSYPRGREGGEQFF.

Concerning this clonotype itself: A much bigger clone sits one base away, suggesting this may be a read error. This CDR3 reads CASSSGSHNERFF. CDR3 coding DNA: TGCGCCAGCAGCTCAGGGTCGCACAATGAGCGGTTCTTC. The V gene is TRBV5-1, the J gene TRBJ2-1, with D tentatively TRBD1 (5 bases). Germline values: CDR1 SGHRS, CDR2 YFSETQ. The CDR3 is made up of 13 amino acids.